A selection of T cell receptor beta chains follows, all from one sample in a study of early T cells in non-severe SARS-CoV-2 infection. TCRdb independently ran MiXCR on the 5' RACE reads; one entry per CDR3 protein. The table shows approximately 52,000 distinct CDR3 sequences, with around 7.5% occurring only once. Sequenced sample: whole blood. The receptors derive from an adult who was a healthcare worker with PCR-confirmed SARS-CoV-2 infection or an uninfected control (not recorded which). CDR3s include the opening cysteine and the closing phenylalanine or tryptophan. Each record gives: V gene, J gene, CDR3 protein.

v_call: TRBV3-1; j_call: TRBJ2-3; cdr3_aa: CASSQTGLAGQTSTDTQYF
v_call: TRBV6-2/TRBV6-3; j_call: TRBJ1-5; cdr3_aa: CASREGGSNQPQHF
v_call: TRBV28; j_call: TRBJ2-7; cdr3_aa: CASSLGQGANEQYF
v_call: TRBV21-1; j_call: TRBJ2-1; cdr3_aa: CASSKAGREEAYNEQFF
v_call: TRBV6-1; j_call: TRBJ1-2; cdr3_aa: CASSEGQGGYGYTF
v_call: TRBV6-6; j_call: TRBJ1-1; cdr3_aa: CASTRDGSNTEAFF
v_call: TRBV7-9; j_call: TRBJ1-4; cdr3_aa: CASSPGTSEKLFF
v_call: TRBV19; j_call: TRBJ2-1; cdr3_aa: CASSQTLSSYNEQFF
v_call: TRBV7-9; j_call: TRBJ2-7; cdr3_aa: CASRPRTETYEQYF
v_call: TRBV10-3; j_call: TRBJ2-1; cdr3_aa: CAISDPNRDREQFF
v_call: TRBV6-5; j_call: TRBJ2-7; cdr3_aa: CASRPTRTYSGEQYF
v_call: TRBV2; j_call: TRBJ2-7; cdr3_aa: CASVIDTYEQYF
v_call: TRBV13; j_call: TRBJ2-2; cdr3_aa: CASSFSTPDRGAGELFF
v_call: TRBV19; j_call: TRBJ2-1; cdr3_aa: CASSIDPPTSGKQFF
v_call: TRBV19; j_call: TRBJ1-1; cdr3_aa: CASSIDSRGAEAFF
v_call: TRBV5-4; j_call: TRBJ2-7; cdr3_aa: CASSLGQLAEYEQYF
v_call: TRBV11-2; j_call: TRBJ2-7; cdr3_aa: CASSFSSDEQYF
v_call: TRBV6-5; j_call: TRBJ2-3; cdr3_aa: CASSAGTGSWDTQYF
v_call: TRBV5-1; j_call: TRBJ1-2; cdr3_aa: CASSLGIDPGYTF
v_call: TRBV5-1; j_call: TRBJ2-7; cdr3_aa: CASSLVFPGQDYEQYF
v_call: TRBV12-3/TRBV12-4; j_call: TRBJ1-5; cdr3_aa: CASSLKGQGGSNQPQHF
v_call: TRBV20-1; j_call: TRBJ1-1; cdr3_aa: CSARDVRYEAFF
v_call: TRBV19; j_call: TRBJ2-1; cdr3_aa: CASSIQGGYNEQFF
v_call: TRBV7-9; j_call: TRBJ2-7; cdr3_aa: CASSPPGGYEQYF
v_call: TRBV18; j_call: TRBJ1-2; cdr3_aa: CASSPSTDYGYTF
v_call: TRBV3-1; j_call: TRBJ2-7; cdr3_aa: CASSRQLAGFEQYF
v_call: TRBV20-1; j_call: TRBJ1-5; cdr3_aa: CSARGSSNQPQHF
v_call: TRBV4-2; j_call: TRBJ2-4; cdr3_aa: CASSQGTEEENIQYF